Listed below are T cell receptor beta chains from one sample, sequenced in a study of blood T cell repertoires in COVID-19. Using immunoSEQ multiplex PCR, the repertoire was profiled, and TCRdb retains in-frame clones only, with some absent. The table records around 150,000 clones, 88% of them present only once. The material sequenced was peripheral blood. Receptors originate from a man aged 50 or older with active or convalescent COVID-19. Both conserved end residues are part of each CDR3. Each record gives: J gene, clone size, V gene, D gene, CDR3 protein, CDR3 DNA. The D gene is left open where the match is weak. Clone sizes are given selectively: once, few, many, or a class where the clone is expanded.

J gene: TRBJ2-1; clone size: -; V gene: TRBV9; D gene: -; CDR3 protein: CASRRGVSSYNEQFF; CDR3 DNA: TGTGCCAGCAGGCGCGGCGTGAGCTCCTACAATGAGCAGTTCTTC
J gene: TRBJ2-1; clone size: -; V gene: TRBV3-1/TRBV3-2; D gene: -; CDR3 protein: CASSQGRTRGYNEQFF; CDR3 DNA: TGTGCCAGCAGCCAAGGTCGGACTCGGGGATACAATGAGCAGTTCTTC
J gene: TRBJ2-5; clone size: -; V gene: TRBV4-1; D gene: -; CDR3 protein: CASSQAAGTGRETQYF; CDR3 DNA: TGCGCCAGCAGCCAAGCCGCGGGAACTGGCCGTGAGACCCAGTACTTC
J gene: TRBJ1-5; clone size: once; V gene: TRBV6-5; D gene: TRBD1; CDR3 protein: CASSRQGVSNQPQHF; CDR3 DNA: TGTGCCAGCAGTCGACAGGGAGTGAGCAATCAGCCCCAGCATTTT
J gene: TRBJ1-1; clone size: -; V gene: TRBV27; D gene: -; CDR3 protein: CASSAGMNTEAFF; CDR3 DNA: TGTGCCAGCAGTGCAGGGATGAACACTGAAGCTTTCTTT
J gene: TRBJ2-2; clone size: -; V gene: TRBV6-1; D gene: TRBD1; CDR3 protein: CASSETGRDRTGELFF; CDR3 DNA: TGTGCCAGCAGCGAAACTGGAAGGGACAGGACCGGGGAGCTGTTTTTT
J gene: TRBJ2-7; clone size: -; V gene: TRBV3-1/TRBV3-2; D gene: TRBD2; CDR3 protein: CASSHSGRARFANEQYF; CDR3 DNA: TGTGCCAGCAGCCATAGCGGGAGGGCCAGATTCGCTAACGAGCAGTACTTC
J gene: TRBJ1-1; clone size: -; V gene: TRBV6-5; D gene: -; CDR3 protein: CASSYSTVNTEAFF; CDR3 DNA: TGTGCCAGCAGTTACTCGACTGTGAACACTGAAGCTTTCTTT
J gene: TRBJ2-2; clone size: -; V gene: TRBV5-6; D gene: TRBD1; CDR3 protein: CASSFRGLWELFF; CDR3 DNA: TGTGCCAGCAGCTTCAGGGGGCTATGGGAGCTGTTTTTT
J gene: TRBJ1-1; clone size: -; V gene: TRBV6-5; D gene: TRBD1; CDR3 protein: CASSSRGVNTEAFF; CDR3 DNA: TGTGCCAGCAGTTCCAGGGGGGTCAACACTGAAGCTTTCTTT
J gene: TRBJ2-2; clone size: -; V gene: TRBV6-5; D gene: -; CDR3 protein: CASRFRGVAGELFF; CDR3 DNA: TGTGCCAGCAGATTTCGGGGAGTAGCCGGGGAGCTGTTTTTT
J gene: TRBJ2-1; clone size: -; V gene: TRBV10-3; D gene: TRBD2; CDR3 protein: CAISSGTTNNEQFF; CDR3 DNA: TGTGCCATCAGTTCCGGGACTACCAACAATGAGCAGTTCTTC
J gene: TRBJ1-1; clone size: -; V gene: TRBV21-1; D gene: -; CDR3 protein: CASTFPGTGNKNGAFF; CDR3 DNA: TGTGCCAGCACCTTCCCGGGGACAGGGAACAAGAATGGAGCTTTCTTT
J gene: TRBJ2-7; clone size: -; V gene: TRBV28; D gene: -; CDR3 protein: CASSLNPIYEQYF; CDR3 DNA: TGTGCCAGCAGTTTAAATCCTATCTACGAGCAGTACTTC
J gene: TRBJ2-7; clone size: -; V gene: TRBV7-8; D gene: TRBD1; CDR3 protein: CASSLRTGVEQYF; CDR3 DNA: TGTGCCAGCAGCTTAAGGACAGGGGTCGAGCAGTACTTC
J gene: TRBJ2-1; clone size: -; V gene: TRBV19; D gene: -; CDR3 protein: CASSWAGHNEQFF; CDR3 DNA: TGTGCCAGTAGTTGGGCGGGACACAATGAGCAGTTCTTC
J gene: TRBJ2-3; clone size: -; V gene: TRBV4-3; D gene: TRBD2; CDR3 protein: CASSQDPSHLAGGTDTQYF; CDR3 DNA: TGCGCCAGCAGCCAAGATCCCTCTCACCTTGCGGGGGGCACAGATACGCAGTATTTT
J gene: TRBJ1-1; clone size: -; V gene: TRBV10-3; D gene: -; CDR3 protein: CAVQGMNTEAFF; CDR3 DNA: TGTGCCGTACAGGGTATGAACACTGAAGCTTTCTTT
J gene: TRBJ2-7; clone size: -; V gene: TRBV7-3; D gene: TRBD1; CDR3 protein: CASSISGTGAYEQYF; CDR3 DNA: TGTGCCAGCAGCATCTCTGGGACAGGGGCCTACGAGCAGTACTTC
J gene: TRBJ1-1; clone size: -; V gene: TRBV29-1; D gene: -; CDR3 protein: CSVVGLRTEAFF; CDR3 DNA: TGCAGCGTGGTCGGGTTGAGGACTGAAGCTTTCTTT
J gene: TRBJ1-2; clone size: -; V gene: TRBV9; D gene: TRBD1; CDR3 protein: CASSVGQGNYGYTF; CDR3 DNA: TGTGCCAGCAGCGTGGGACAGGGGAACTATGGCTACACCTTC
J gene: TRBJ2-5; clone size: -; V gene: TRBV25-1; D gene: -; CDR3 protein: CASSFRSGETQYF; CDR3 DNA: TGTGCCAGCAGTTTCAGGTCCGGAGAGACCCAGTACTTC
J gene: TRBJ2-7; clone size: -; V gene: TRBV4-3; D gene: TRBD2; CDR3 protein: CASSQDWTSPQYEQYF; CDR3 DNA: TGCGCCAGCAGCCAGGACTGGACTAGTCCACAATACGAGCAGTACTTC
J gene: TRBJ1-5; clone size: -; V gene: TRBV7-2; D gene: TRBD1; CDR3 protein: CASSSDREQPQHF; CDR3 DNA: TGTGCCAGCAGCTCCGACAGGGAGCAGCCCCAGCATTTT
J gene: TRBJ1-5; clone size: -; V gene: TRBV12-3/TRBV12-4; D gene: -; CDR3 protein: CASSTTVNQPQHF; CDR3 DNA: TGTGCCAGCAGTACGACAGTCAATCAGCCCCAGCATTTT
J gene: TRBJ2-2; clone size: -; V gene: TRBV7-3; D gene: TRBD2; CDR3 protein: CASSFTSSGSAGELFF; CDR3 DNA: TGTGCCAGCAGCTTTACGAGTAGCGGGAGTGCTGGGGAGCTGTTTTTT
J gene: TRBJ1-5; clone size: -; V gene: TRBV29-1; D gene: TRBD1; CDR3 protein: CSVRQGEQPQHF; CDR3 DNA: TGCAGCGTAAGACAGGGTGAACAGCCCCAGCATTTT
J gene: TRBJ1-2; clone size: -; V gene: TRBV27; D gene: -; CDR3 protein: CASSPRGGSNYGYTF; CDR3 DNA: TGTGCCAGCAGTCCCCGGGGGGGCTCTAACTATGGCTACACCTTC
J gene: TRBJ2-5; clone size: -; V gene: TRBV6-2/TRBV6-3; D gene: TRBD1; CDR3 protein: CASSYAGQGKTQYF; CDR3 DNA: TGTGCCAGCAGTTACGCGGGACAGGGGAAGACCCAGTACTTC
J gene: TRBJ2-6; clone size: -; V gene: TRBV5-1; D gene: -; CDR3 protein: CASSLTTVSGANVLTF; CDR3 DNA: TGCGCCAGCAGCTTGACGACAGTCTCAGGGGCCAACGTCCTGACTTTC
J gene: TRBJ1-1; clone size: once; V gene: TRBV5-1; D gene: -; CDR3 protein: CASSLETVNTEAFF; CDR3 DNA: TGCGCCAGCAGCTTGGAAACAGTGAACACTGAAGCTTTCTTT
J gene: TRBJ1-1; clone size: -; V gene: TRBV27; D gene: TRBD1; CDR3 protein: CASRPGDRGMNTEAFF; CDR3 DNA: TGTGCCAGCAGACCGGGGGACAGGGGAATGAACACTGAAGCTTTCTTT
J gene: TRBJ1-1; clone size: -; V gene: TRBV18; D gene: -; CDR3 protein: CASSPPSQASEAFF; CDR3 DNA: TGTGCCAGCTCACCACCGTCTCAGGCGTCTGAAGCTTTCTTT
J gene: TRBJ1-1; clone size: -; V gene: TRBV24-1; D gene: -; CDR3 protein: CATQRGGVSTEAFF; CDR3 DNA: TGTGCCACCCAAAGGGGAGGGGTGAGCACTGAAGCTTTCTTT
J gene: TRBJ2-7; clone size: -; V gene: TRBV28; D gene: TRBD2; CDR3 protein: CASSSLTSDHYEQYF; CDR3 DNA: TGTGCCAGCAGTTCCTTGACTAGCGATCACTACGAGCAGTACTTC
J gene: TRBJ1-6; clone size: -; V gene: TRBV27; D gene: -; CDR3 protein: CASSLSMPDFGGTYNSPLHF; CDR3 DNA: TGTGCCAGCAGTTTATCGATGCCGGATTTCGGAGGAACCTATAATTCACCCCTCCACTTT
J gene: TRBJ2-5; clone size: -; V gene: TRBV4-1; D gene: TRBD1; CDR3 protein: CASSQDRDRQETQYF; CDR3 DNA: TGCGCCAGCAGCCAAGATCGGGACAGACAAGAGACCCAGTACTTC
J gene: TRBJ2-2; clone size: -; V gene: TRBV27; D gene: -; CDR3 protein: CASSYIYTGELFF; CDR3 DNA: TGTGCCAGCAGTTACATTTACACCGGGGAGCTGTTTTTT
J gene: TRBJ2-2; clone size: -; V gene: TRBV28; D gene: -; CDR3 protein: CASSLSVTGRTGELFF; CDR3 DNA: TGTGCCAGCAGTTTATCGGTAACAGGGCGAACCGGGGAGCTGTTTTTT
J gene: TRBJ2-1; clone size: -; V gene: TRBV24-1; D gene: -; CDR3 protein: CATSDSSLSEQFF; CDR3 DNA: TGTGCCACCAGTGATTCCTCACTGTCTGAGCAGTTCTTC
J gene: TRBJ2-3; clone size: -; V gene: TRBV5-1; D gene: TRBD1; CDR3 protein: CASSLAGQGTDTQYF; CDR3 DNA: TGCGCCAGCAGCTTGGCAGGACAGGGTACAGATACGCAGTATTTT
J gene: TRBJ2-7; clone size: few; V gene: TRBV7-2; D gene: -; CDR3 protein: CASRRDTACYF; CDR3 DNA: TGTGCCAGCAGGAGGGACACGGCGTGTTACTTC
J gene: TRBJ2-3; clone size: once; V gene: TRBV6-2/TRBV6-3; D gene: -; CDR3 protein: CASSARSTDTQYF; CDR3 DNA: TGTGCCAGCAGCGCCCGGAGCACAGATACGCAGTATTTT
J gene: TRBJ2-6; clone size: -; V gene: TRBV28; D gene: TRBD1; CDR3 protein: CASRAAFGTGYYSGANVLTF; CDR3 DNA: TGTGCCAGCAGGGCTGCCTTCGGGACAGGGTATTACTCTGGGGCCAACGTCCTGACTTTC
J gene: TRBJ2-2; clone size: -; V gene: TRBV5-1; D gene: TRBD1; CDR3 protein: CASSLAYGQGATGELFF; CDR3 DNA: TGCGCCAGCAGCTTGGCTTACGGACAGGGAGCCACCGGGGAGCTGTTTTTT
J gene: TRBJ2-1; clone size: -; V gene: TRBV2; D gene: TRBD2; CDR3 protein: CASSTGTSGRGSEQFF; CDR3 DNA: TGTGCCAGCAGTACCGGGACTAGCGGGAGAGGGAGTGAGCAGTTCTTC
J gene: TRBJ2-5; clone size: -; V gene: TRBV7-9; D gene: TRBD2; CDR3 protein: CASSLVAGGPETQYF; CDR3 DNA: TGTGCCAGCAGCTTAGTAGCGGGAGGACCAGAGACCCAGTACTTC
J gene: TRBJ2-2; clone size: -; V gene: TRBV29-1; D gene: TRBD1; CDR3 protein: CSVKGTVNTGELFF; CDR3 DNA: TGCAGCGTTAAAGGGACAGTGAACACCGGGGAGCTGTTTTTT
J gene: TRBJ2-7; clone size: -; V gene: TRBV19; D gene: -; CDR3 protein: CASRRDSTQYEQYF; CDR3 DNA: TGTGCCAGCCGACGGGACTCGACTCAATACGAGCAGTACTTC
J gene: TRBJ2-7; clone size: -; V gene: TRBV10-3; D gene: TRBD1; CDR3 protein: CAISDPGQGRSYEQYF; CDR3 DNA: TGTGCCATCAGTGACCCGGGACAGGGAAGATCCTACGAGCAGTACTTC
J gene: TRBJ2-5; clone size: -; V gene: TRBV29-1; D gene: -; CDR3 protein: CSVGGRGGETQYF; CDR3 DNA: TGCAGCGTTGGGGGCCGCGGAGGGGAGACCCAGTACTTC
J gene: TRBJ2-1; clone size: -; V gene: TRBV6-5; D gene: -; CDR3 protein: CASSPGTANEQFF; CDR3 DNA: TGTGCCAGCAGTCCGGGGACTGCCAATGAGCAGTTCTTC
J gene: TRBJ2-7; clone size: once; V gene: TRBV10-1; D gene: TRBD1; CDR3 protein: CASSPGTESSYEQYF; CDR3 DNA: TGCGCCAGCAGTCCCGGGACAGAGAGCTCCTACGAGCAGTACTTC